This T cell receptor beta chain derives from a study of identical twins. Notes on the study in general: In zero-insertion analyses, partial confounding could arise from invariant MAIT and iNKT cells. Insertions ran lower in abundant cord blood beta clonotypes, though not in memory repertoires.

There were only healthy Caucasians among the donors. Germline values: CDR1 SGHRS, CDR2 YFSETQ. J lost 7 bases, V lost 6 bases, and 9 bases had no gene match. This CDR3 spans 14 amino acids. Addition of a universal primer site occurred through template switching, and cDNA carried unique molecular identifiers. A single record per CDR3 protein comes from TCRdb applying MiXCR to the 5' RACE reads. Among around 480,000 distinct CDR3 sequences, 13% to 15% were seen once, and the ten largest hold more than 0.8%. Concerning this clonotype: Its antigen remains unknown.

The data were also submitted as part of a second study, on yellow fever vaccine responses in identical twins.

The source material was CD4+ T cells sorted from blood. V gene TRBV5-1 combines with J gene TRBJ1-4, with TRBD1 identical over 7 bases. This receptor was taken from a woman under 30 in good health. CDR3 region: CASTSGQAGEKLFF. The CDR3 nucleotides read TGCGCCAGCACCAGCGGACAGGCGGGTGAAAAACTGTTTTTT.